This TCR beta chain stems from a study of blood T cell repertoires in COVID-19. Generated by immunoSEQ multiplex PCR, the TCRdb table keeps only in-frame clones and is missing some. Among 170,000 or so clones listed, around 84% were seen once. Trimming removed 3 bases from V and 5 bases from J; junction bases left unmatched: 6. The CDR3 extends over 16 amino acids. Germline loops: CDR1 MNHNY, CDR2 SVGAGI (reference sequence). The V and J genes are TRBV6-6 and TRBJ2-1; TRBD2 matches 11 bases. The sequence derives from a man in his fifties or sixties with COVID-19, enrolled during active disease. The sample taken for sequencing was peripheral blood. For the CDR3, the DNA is TGTGCCAGCAGTTATCGACTAGCGGGGAATAACAATGAGCAGTTCTTC. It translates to CASSYRLAGNNNEQFF.